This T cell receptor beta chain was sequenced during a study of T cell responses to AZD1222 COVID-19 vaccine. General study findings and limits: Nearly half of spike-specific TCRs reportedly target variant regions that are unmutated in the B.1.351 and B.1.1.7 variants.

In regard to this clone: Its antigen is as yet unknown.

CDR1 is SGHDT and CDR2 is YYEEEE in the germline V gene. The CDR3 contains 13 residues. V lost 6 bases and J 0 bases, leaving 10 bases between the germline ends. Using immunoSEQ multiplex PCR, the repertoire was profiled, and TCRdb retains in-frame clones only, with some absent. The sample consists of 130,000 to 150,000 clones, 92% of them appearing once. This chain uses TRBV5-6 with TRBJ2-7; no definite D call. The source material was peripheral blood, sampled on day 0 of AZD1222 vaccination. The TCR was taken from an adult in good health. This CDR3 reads CASTRWTSYEQYF. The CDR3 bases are TGTGCCAGCACACGATGGACCTCCTACGAGCAGTACTTC.